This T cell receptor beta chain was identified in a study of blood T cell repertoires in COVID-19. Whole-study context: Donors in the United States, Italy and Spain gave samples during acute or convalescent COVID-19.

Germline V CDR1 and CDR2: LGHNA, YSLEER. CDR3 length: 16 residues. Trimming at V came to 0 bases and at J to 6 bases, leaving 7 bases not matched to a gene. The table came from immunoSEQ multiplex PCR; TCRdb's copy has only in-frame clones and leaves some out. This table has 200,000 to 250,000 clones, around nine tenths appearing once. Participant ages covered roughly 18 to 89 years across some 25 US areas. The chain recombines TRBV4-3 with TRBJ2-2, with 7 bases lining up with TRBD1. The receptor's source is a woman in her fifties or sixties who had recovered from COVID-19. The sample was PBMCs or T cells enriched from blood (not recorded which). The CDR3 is CASSQDRQGRAGELFF. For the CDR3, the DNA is TGCGCCAGCAGCCAAGATCGACAGGGTAGGGCCGGGGAGCTGTTTTTT.